Following are 9 T cell receptor beta chains from one sample sequenced in a study of radiation and T cells in renal cell carcinoma. Only in-frame clones appear in the TCRdb table, and some are missing; sequencing was by immunoSEQ multiplex PCR. This repertoire shows 20,000 to 25,000 clones, roughly half found once; its top ten account for 20% to 25%. The treatment here: treatment-naive control, cytoreductive nephrectomy. This sample comprised tumor tissue, obtained from a patient whose treatment was nephrectomy without radiotherapy. The receptors shown here come from a human donor with renal cell carcinoma.

This clone was seen once. V gene TRBV5-1 combines with J gene TRBJ2-3; the D is unclear. Deletions cut 1 base from V and 2 bases from J, with 5 bases between. The CDR3 has 13 amino acids. CDR1 and CDR2 from the germline V gene are SGHRS and YFSETQ. CDR3 sequence reads: CASSLSNTDTQYF. The CDR3 bases are TGCGCCAGCAGCTTGTCCAACACAGATACGCAGTATTTT. Filled out from reference TRBV5-1 and TRBJ2-3, the complete variable domain reads KAGVTQTPRYLIKTRGQQVTLSCSPISGHRSVSWYQQTPGQGLQFLFEYFSETQRNKGNFPGRFSGRQFSNSRSEMNVSTLELGDSALYLCASSLSNTDTQYFGPGTRLTVL.

This clone was observed a single time. The chain employs TRBV4-2 and TRBJ2-6, with TRBD1 matching 10 bases. Germline CDR1 reads LGHNA; CDR2 reads YNFKEQ. The trim removed 4 bases at V and 2 bases at J, leaving 5 bases unmatched. CDR3 length: 17 amino acids. The CDR3 DNA reads TGTGCCAGCAGCCTAGGGACAGGGGTTCCTGGGGCCAACGTCCTGACTTTC. The encoded protein is CASSLGTGVPGANVLTF.

The CDR3 reads CASNHGAGNEKLFF. DNA of the CDR3: TGTGCCAGCAACCATGGGGCAGGGAATGAAAAACTGTTTTTT. The V and J genes are TRBV5-6 and TRBJ1-4; tentative D call: TRBD1 (5 bases). The V end was cut by 6 bases, the J end by 5 bases, with 14 bases between. The CDR3 spans 14 residues. Germline CDR1 and CDR2: SGHDT and YYEEEE.

The V and J genes are TRBV5-6 and TRBJ1-6; 10 bases match TRBD1. After removal of 3 bases from V and 9 bases from J, the junction contained 9 bases not matched to a gene. The germline V gene encodes CDR1 SGHDT and CDR2 YYEEEE. This CDR3 is built from 16 residues. CDR3 amino acids: CASSSSRDRGGSPLHF. The DNA for the CDR3 is TGTGCCAGCAGCTCGTCCCGGGACAGGGGTGGTTCACCCCTCCACTTT. The whole variable domain, filled in from reference TRBV5-6 and TRBJ1-6, reads DAGVTQSPTHLIKTRGQQVTLRCSPKSGHDTVSWYQQALGQGPQFIFQYYEEEERQRGNFPDRFSGHQFPNYSSELNVNALLLGDSALYLCASSSSRDRGGSPLHFGNGTRLTVT.

This sequence joins TRBV7-2 and TRBJ1-3; D remains ambiguous. CDR1 SGHTA and CDR2 FQGNSA come from the germline V gene. CDR3 length equals 14 residues. V dropped 0 bases and J dropped 0 bases, with 3 bases sitting between them. CDR3: CASSLASSGNTIYF. As DNA, the CDR3 is TGTGCCAGCAGCTTAGCAAGCTCTGGAAACACCATATATTTT.

This clone was picked up a small number of times. The V call is TRBV5-4, the J call TRBJ1-1; TRBD1 is a possible D gene (6 bases). From germline, CDR1 is SGHNT and CDR2 YYREEE (reference sequence). V was cut by 4 bases and J by 0 bases, with 13 bases left in between. The CDR3 has 15 amino acids. Here the CDR3 DNA reads TGTGCCAGCAGCCTGAGGACAGCTTTGAACACTGAAGCTTTCTTT. This sequence encodes CASSLRTALNTEAFF.

V is TRBV4-2 and J is TRBJ2-1; TRBD1 is a possible D gene (5 bases). This CDR3 spans 15 amino acids. Per germline, CDR1 LGHNA and CDR2 YNFKEQ. V lost 0 bases and J 10 bases, leaving 16 bases between the germline ends. The CDR3, as DNA: TGTGCCAGCAGCCAAGACAGGGTTCTGGACGGCGAGCAGTTCTTC. It translates to CASSQDRVLDGEQFF.

As DNA, the CDR3 is TGTGCCAGCAGCTTAGAGGGACGGATGAACACTGAAGCTTTCTTT. Translating it yields CASSLEGRMNTEAFF. V usage is TRBV7-8 and J usage is TRBJ1-1; TRBD1 might be the D (5 bases). Germline loops: CDR1 SGHVS, CDR2 FQNEAQ. The CDR3 loop spans 15 amino acids. V dropped 1 base and J dropped 0 bases, with 9 bases sitting between them.

This clone was seen at least ten times. This chain joins TRBV10-3 and TRBJ1-1, with D tentatively TRBD1 (6 bases). CDR1 ENHRY and CDR2 SYGVKD come from the germline V gene. CDR3 length equals 17 residues. V dropped 3 bases and J dropped 0 bases, with 17 bases sitting between them. This CDR3 reads CAISERDPRDMNTEAFF. The DNA for the CDR3 is TGTGCCATCAGTGAACGGGACCCACGGGACATGAACACTGAAGCTTTCTTT.